What follows are 32 T cell receptor beta chains derived from one specimen sequenced in a study of T cells after yellow fever vaccination. TCRdb re-analysed the 5' RACE reads in MiXCR, keeping a single row per CDR3 protein. The sample yields hundreds of thousands of distinct CDR3 sequences, roughly a sixth seen once. The source material was PBMCs, sampled before the yellow fever booster vaccination. These receptors all stem from a man aged 18 to 29 who received the YFV17D yellow fever vaccine.

The chain uses TRBV7-2 and TRBJ2-3; D not certain. Germline V gene lookup returns CDR1 SGHTA and CDR2 FQGNSA. The V gene lost 4 bases and the J gene lost 6 bases, with 11 bases spanning the gap. This CDR3 is built from 13 residues. The CDR3, as DNA: TGTGCCAGCAGCTCAGCAAAGGCGGATACGCAGTATTTT. Residues: CASSSAKADTQYF.

CDR3 DNA sequence: TGCAGTGCTAGCGGAGACAGCCCACACGAGCAGTACGTC. This codes for CSASGDSPHEQYV. This chain uses TRBV20-1 with TRBJ2-7, with D possibly TRBD1 on 5 matching bases. Germline V lookup: CDR1 DFQATT, CDR2 SNEGSKA (reference sequence). V lost 3 bases, J lost 5 bases, and 14 bases lay in between. CDR3 length: 13 residues.

The chain has TRBV5-5 and TRBJ1-5; 8 bases fit TRBD1. V dropped 0 bases and J dropped 2; count of bases not matched to a gene: 4. The V gene's germline CDR1 is SGHKS and CDR2 YYEKEE (reference sequence). This CDR3 region has 16 residues. The CDR3 DNA reads as TGTGCCAGCAGCTTGGAACAGGGGGGAGGCAATCAGCCCCAGCATTTT. Its translation: CASSLEQGGGNQPQHF.

This clonotype was observed a few times. V gene TRBV6-6 combines with J gene TRBJ1-1, with a weak D call TRBD1 (6 bases). The CDR3 sequence is 11 residues long. Germline V gene sequence: CDR1 MNHNY, CDR2 SVGAGI (reference sequence). Trimming cost V 10 bases and J 2 bases, with 8 bases left between them. CDR3 sequence reads: CATDRNTEAFF. CDR3 DNA sequence: TGTGCCACGGACAGAAACACTGAAGCTTTCTTT.

This clonotype appeared a few times. The chain uses TRBV29-1 and TRBJ2-2; perhaps TRBD2 as D (6 bases). The CDR3 is 13 residues long. CDR1 is SQVTM, CDR2 ANQGSEA, per germline. The V end was cut by 6 bases, the J end by 0 bases, with 8 bases between. The CDR3 region has the DNA TGCAGCGTCAGACTAGCGAACACCGGGGAGCTGTTTTTT. This sequence encodes CSVRLANTGELFF.

The chain links TRBV10-3 to TRBJ2-5; TRBD2 might be the D (6 bases). V shed 4 bases and J shed 3 bases, with 9 bases lying between them. This CDR3 comprises 13 residues. Germline CDR1 is ENHRY and CDR2 is SYGVKD. For the CDR3, the DNA is TGTGCCATCAGTGGGGGACTTGAAGAGACCCAGTACTTC. Protein sequence: CAISGGLEETQYF.

This clonotype turned up a few times. V gene TRBV7-2 combines with J gene TRBJ1-3; D is uncertain. The CDR3 runs 12 residues. Deletions cut 5 bases from V and 7 bases from J, with 9 bases between. Germline V gene sequence: CDR1 SGHTA, CDR2 FQGNSA. The CDR3 DNA reads as TGTGCCAGCAGCCTATTGCGGAACACCATATATTTT. Translated, it gives CASSLLRNTIYF. Full variable domain (missing parts from reference TRBV7-2 and TRBJ1-3): GAGVSQSPSNKVTEKGKDVELRCDPISGHTALYWYRQSLGQGLEFLIYFQGNSAPDKSGLPSDRFSAERTGGSVSTLTIQRTQQEDSAVYLCASSLLRNTIYFGEGSWLTVV.

This chain uses TRBV5-1 with TRBJ2-3; D is perhaps TRBD2 (6 bases). Germline CDR1 SGHRS, CDR2 YFSETQ. CDR3 length: 15 residues. V dropped 0 bases and J dropped 3 bases, with 11 bases sitting between them. In nucleotides, the CDR3 is TGCGCCAGCAGCTTGGTTAGCGGTTCAACAGATACGCAGTATTTT. It codes for CASSLVSGSTDTQYF.

This clonotype was picked up a small number of times. This chain links TRBV7-2 with TRBJ2-5, with a possible D match to TRBD1 (6 bases). Looked up from germline, CDR1 is SGHTA and CDR2 is FQGNSA. The CDR3 has 16 amino acids. V was trimmed by 1 base and J by 7 bases, leaving 19 bases between them. Here the CDR3 reads CASSLGGPGRGGTQYF. The DNA for the CDR3 is TGTGCCAGCAGCTTAGGAGGTCCCGGCAGAGGGGGGACCCAGTACTTC.

This clonotype was found a few times. The V call is TRBV11-2, the J call TRBJ1-2, with D maybe TRBD1 (6 bases). V lost 3 bases and J 7 bases, leaving 12 bases between the germline ends. CDR1 and CDR2 (germline): SGHAT, FQNNGV. The CDR3 consists of 13 residues. The CDR3 sequence: CASSLHREGGYTF. Written as DNA, the CDR3 is TGTGCCAGCAGCTTGCACAGGGAGGGTGGCTACACCTTC.

As to this clonotype: A read error may be the cause here, since a much bigger clone is one base away. In DNA, the CDR3 is TGCGCCAGCGGCTTGGGCAGCTCCTACGAGCAGTACTTC. This sequence encodes CASGLGSSYEQYF. The gene calls are TRBV5-1 and TRBJ2-7; D uncertain. The CDR3 has 13 residues. Germline V gene data show CDR1 as SGHRS and CDR2 as YFSETQ.

The chain joins TRBV9 to TRBJ2-1; the D gene could be TRBD1 or TRBD2 (6 bases each). The CDR3 totals 15 residues. The V end was cut by 0 bases, the J end by 5 bases, with 12 bases between. Germline-derived CDR1 and CDR2 are SGDLS and YYNGEE. The chain's CDR3 is CASSVGAGTHNEQFF. In DNA form, the CDR3 reads TGTGCCAGCAGCGTAGGGGCGGGGACACACAATGAGCAGTTCTTC.

V usage is TRBV4-1 and J usage is TRBJ1-3; D ambiguous. There are 16 residues in the CDR3. Germline V gene data show CDR1 as MGHRA and CDR2 as YSYEKL. Trimming pared 1 base from V and 0 bases from J, leaving 10 bases between. CDR3 in amino acids: CASSQVGEGSGNTIYF. Written as DNA, the CDR3 is TGCGCCAGCAGCCAAGTCGGAGAGGGCTCTGGAAACACCATATATTTT.

The rearrangement links TRBV6-1 to TRBJ2-7; TRBD2 is a possible D gene (7 bases). The CDR3 contains 16 residues. Trimming took off 5 bases at V and 0 bases at J, with 17 bases between the two ends. CDR1 and CDR2 from the germline V gene are MNHNS and SASEGT. The CDR3 spells CASSRGAGSASYEQYF. The CDR3 nucleotides are TGTGCCAGCAGTCGGGGGGCAGGGAGCGCCTCCTACGAGCAGTACTTC.

The V call is TRBV28, the J call TRBJ2-3, with TRBD2 matching over 7 bases. The junction had 5 bases not matched to a gene; V was cut back by 6 bases and J by 2 bases. Per the germline V gene, CDR1 is MDHEN and CDR2 is SYDVKM. CDR3 size: 14 residues. This chain's CDR3 is CASRLGGDTDTQYF. The CDR3 DNA is TGTGCCAGCAGACTGGGGGGGGACACAGATACGCAGTATTTT.

The chain has TRBV11-1 and TRBJ2-4, with D perhaps assigned TRBD1 or TRBD2 (5 bases each). CDR1 and CDR2 (germline): SGHAT, FQDESV (reference sequence). The V and J ends lost 5 bases and 0 bases respectively, with 11 bases between them. The CDR3 is 15 amino acids. For the CDR3, the DNA is TGTGCCAGCAGCCGAGACGGGGCAGCCAAAAACATTCAGTACTTC. Protein product: CASSRDGAAKNIQYF.

The chain recombines TRBV5-1 with TRBJ1-4; D possibly corresponds to TRBD1 (6 bases). The CDR3 extends over 14 amino acids. Germline V gene data show CDR1 as SGHRS and CDR2 as YFSETQ. V was cut by 1 base and J by 6 bases, with 10 bases left in between. In nucleotides, the CDR3 is TGCGCCAGCAGCTTGACAGGGCCGCATGAAAAACTGTTTTTT. Its translation: CASSLTGPHEKLFF.

This chain's CDR3 is CSARTGFSGNTIYF. CDR3 DNA sequence: TGCAGTGCTAGGACGGGGTTCTCTGGAAACACCATATATTTT. This rearrangement joins TRBV20-1 to TRBJ1-3; D remains unclear. Per the germline V gene, CDR1 is DFQATT and CDR2 is SNEGSKA (reference sequence). The CDR3 totals 14 residues. V was trimmed by 3 bases and J by 0 bases, leaving 9 bases between them.

This chain links TRBV6-1 with TRBJ1-2; no clear D. CDR1 and CDR2 from the germline V gene are MNHNS and SASEGT. This CDR3 is 13 amino acids long. CDR3 region: CACSEQLDYGYTF. CDR3 DNA: TGTGCTTGTTCCGAGCAGTTGGATTATGGCTACACCTTC.

The chain combines TRBV12-3 or TRBV12-4 with TRBJ2-7, with 9 bases aligning to TRBD1. Trimming at V came to 6 bases and at J to 7 bases, leaving 10 bases not matched to a gene. This CDR3 region has 14 residues. CDR3 bases: TGTGCCAGCAGCCATCGGACAGGGGTGTTGGAGCAGTACTTC. Translation gives CASSHRTGVLEQYF.

The chain's CDR3 is CASRSSRAHGYTF. DNA for the CDR3: TGTGCCAGCAGGTCCTCGAGGGCCCATGGCTACACCTTC. The chain links TRBV3-1 to TRBJ1-2; D is undetermined. The CDR3 totals 13 residues. Per the germline V gene, CDR1 is LGHDT and CDR2 is YNNKEL (reference sequence). The germline V and J ends were trimmed by 6 bases and 6 bases, with 14 bases remaining between them.

The V call is TRBV7-3, the J call TRBJ2-7; TRBD1 might be the D (6 bases). Per germline, CDR1 SGHTA and CDR2 FQGTGA. V shed 5 bases and J shed 3 bases, with 14 bases lying between them. This CDR3 has 14 residues. CDR3 nucleotide sequence: TGTGCCAGCAGCACGGGACACGGAGACTACGAGCAGTACTTC. Protein sequence: CASSTGHGDYEQYF. Full variable domain (missing parts from reference TRBV7-3 and TRBJ2-7): GAGVSQTPSNKVTEKGKYVELRCDPISGHTALYWYRQSLGQGPEFLIYFQGTGAADDSGLPNDRFFAVRPEGSVSTLKIQRTERGDSAVYLCASSTGHGDYEQYFGPGTRLTVT.

The chain has TRBV9 and TRBJ2-5; possible D gene TRBD1, 6 bases. V lost 4 bases to trimming and J lost 5 bases, with 18 bases between them. Germline values: CDR1 SGDLS, CDR2 YYNGEE. There are 15 residues in the CDR3. The DNA for the CDR3 is TGTGCCAGCAGCCCGGCCGGGACAAGGGGGGAGACCCAGTACTTC. It translates to CASSPAGTRGETQYF.

The chain uses TRBV7-9 and TRBJ2-5, with 7 bases lining up with TRBD1. Germline V gives CDR1 SEHNR, CDR2 FQNEAQ (reference sequence). J lost 5 bases, V lost 5 bases, and 20 bases had no gene match. The CDR3 loop spans 18 amino acids. As DNA, the CDR3 is TGTGCCAGCAGCAACAACAGGGGACAAAACCAAAATTGGGAGACCCAGTACTTC. This codes for CASSNNRGQNQNWETQYF.

The genes are TRBV7-2 and TRBJ2-7; D could derive from TRBD1 or TRBD2 (5 bases each). V was clipped by 4 bases and J by 2 bases, with 9 bases between them. Germline CDR1 SGHTA, CDR2 FQGNSA. This CDR3 is 13 amino acids long. CDR3 bases: TGTGCCAGCAGCTCCCGGGGCCCCTACGAGCAGTACGTC. Its protein is CASSSRGPYEQYV.

This chain joins TRBV20-1 and TRBJ2-3; 8 positions agree with TRBD2. Germline CDR1 and CDR2: DFQATT and SNEGSKA (reference sequence). The CDR3 has 16 residues. J was trimmed by 4 bases and V by 3 bases; bases with no gene match: 12. CDR3 DNA sequence: TGCAGTGCTAGTGGGCCACCTCTAGCGGGTCCAGATACGCAGTATTTT. Its translation: CSASGPPLAGPDTQYF.

This chain's CDR3 is CASSDRVPEQFF. The CDR3, as DNA: TGTGCCAGCAGTGACCGGGTACCTGAGCAGTTCTTC. The genes are TRBV2 and TRBJ2-1; no definite D call. This CDR3 is built from 12 residues. The germline V gene encodes CDR1 SNHLY and CDR2 FYNNEI. V lost 3 bases and J 9 bases, leaving 9 bases between the germline ends.

The V and J genes are TRBV7-2 and TRBJ2-7; 11 nucleotides agree with TRBD2. The CDR3 has 13 residues. With V trimmed by 10 bases and J by 6 bases, 8 bases remained unmatched. CDR1 SGHTA and CDR2 FQGNSA come from the germline V gene. The CDR3 reads CATLAGGLGEQYF. DNA for the CDR3: TGTGCCACCTTAGCGGGGGGGCTGGGCGAGCAGTACTTC.

This chain uses TRBV4-3 with TRBJ2-2; 7 bases match TRBD2. CDR1 is LGHNA and CDR2 is YSLEER in the germline V gene. CDR3 length: 18 amino acids. V lost 2 bases to trimming and J lost 3 bases; unmatched junction nucleotides: 12. The CDR3 DNA reads as TGCGCCAGCAGCCAAACTGACGGGGGGAGCGTGGACACCGGGGAGCTGTTTTTT. This codes for CASSQTDGGSVDTGELFF.

This clonotype turned up a few times. The chain joins TRBV20-1 to TRBJ1-1; TRBD1 might be the D (6 bases). V was trimmed by 6 bases and J by 0 bases, leaving 11 bases between them. Germline loops: CDR1 DFQATT, CDR2 SNEGSKA (reference sequence). The CDR3 runs 13 residues. Here the CDR3 DNA reads TGCAGTGCCCCGGACAGAATGAACACTGAAGCTTTCTTT. The encoded protein is CSAPDRMNTEAFF.

CDR3 region: CASSSAGWAEAFF. In nucleotides, the CDR3 is TGTGCCAGCAGCTCGGCCGGGTGGGCTGAAGCTTTCTTT. The chain carries TRBV11-1 and TRBJ1-1; D not certain. The CDR3 loop spans 13 amino acids. Trimming shortened V by 4 bases and J by 6 bases, and 12 bases separated the two germline ends. Looked up from germline, CDR1 is SGHAT and CDR2 is FQDESV (reference sequence).

The CDR3 DNA follows: TGCGCCAGCAGCCAAGGGGGGGCCACCTACGAGCAGTACTTC. Translating gives CASSQGGATYEQYF. The genes are TRBV4-1 and TRBJ2-7; D assignment may be TRBD1 or TRBD2 (6 bases each). V lost 1 base and J 2 bases, leaving 9 bases between the germline ends. The CDR3 sequence is 14 residues long. CDR1 is MGHRA, CDR2 YSYEKL, per germline.